Reported below is one T cell receptor beta chain. The germline V gene encodes CDR1 LNHDA and CDR2 SQIVND (reference sequence). V lost 1 base and J lost 7, with 14 bases in between. The CDR3 has 16 residues. The sample comes from a study of T cell changes during pregnancy in multiple sclerosis. TCRdb's copy holds only in-frame clones and misses some; the assay was immunoSEQ multiplex PCR. The repertoire includes approximately 51,000 clones, around 94% of them detected once, and roughly 0.58% sits in the top ten. This clonotype was sampled from a female donor with multiple sclerosis, enrolled in a pregnancy study. Material: CD4+ T cells from peripheral blood mononuclear cells, obtained in the second trimester of pregnancy. V is TRBV19 and J is TRBJ2-6, with D tentatively TRBD2 (5 bases). Here the CDR3 reads CASSIGAGVFANVLTF. The DNA of the CDR3 is TGTGCCAGTAGTATAGGTGCCGGGGTGTTTGCCAACGTCCTGACTTTC. The whole variable domain, remainder taken from reference TRBV19 and TRBJ2-6, is DGGITQSPKYLFRKEGQNVTLSCEQNLNHDAMYWYRQDPGQGLRLIYYSQIVNDFQKGDIAEGYSVSREKKESFPLTVTSAQKNPTAFYLCASSIGAGVFANVLTFGAGSRLTVL.